A single sample is the source of the 18 T cell receptor beta chains below, sequenced in a study of OX40 agonist ivuxolimab in advanced cancers. The assay was immunoSEQ multiplex PCR, and TCRdb's table has in-frame clones only and misses some. Of around 65,000 clones in the sample, approximately 90% were seen once. This material consisted of CD4+ or CD8+ T cells sorted from blood, taken in a trial of the OX40 agonist ivuxolimab. The origin of the receptors is an adult with an advanced solid tumor such as melanoma, head and neck, liver or kidney cancer.

The gene calls are TRBV23-1 and TRBJ2-3; D unresolved. TRBV23-1 carries the ORF label, with uncertain function. The V and J ends lost 4 bases and 3 bases respectively, with 5 bases between them. The CDR3 totals 12 residues. As DNA, the CDR3 is TGCGCCAGCAGTCTACATACAGATACGCAGTATTTT. This gives the protein CASSLHTDTQYF.

This rearrangement joins TRBV29-1 to TRBJ2-5; D is uncertain. The CDR3 runs 13 residues. The V gene lost 3 bases and the J gene lost 2 bases, with 10 bases spanning the gap. The V gene's germline CDR1 is SQVTM and CDR2 ANQGSEA. CDR3 in DNA: TGCAGCGTTGATCGGCAGGTTCAAGAGACCCAGTACTTC. Amino acids: CSVDRQVQETQYF.

This sequence joins TRBV6-5 and TRBJ2-1; a weak D match, TRBD2 (5 bases). The V and J ends lost 7 bases and 0 bases respectively, with 13 bases between them. Germline CDR1 and CDR2: MNHEY and SVGAGI. CDR3 length: 15 residues. The DNA of the CDR3 is TGTGCCAGCACGGCCAGCGGTGGCTCCTACAATGAGCAGTTCTTC. Its protein is CASTASGGSYNEQFF.

The gene calls are TRBV2 and TRBJ1-1, with D possibly matching TRBD1 (6 bases). V lost 3 bases and J lost 3, with 11 bases in between. Germline-derived CDR1 and CDR2 are SNHLY and FYNNEI. The CDR3 sequence is 14 residues long. The CDR3 is CASSDRGGYTEAFF. CDR3 DNA: TGTGCCAGCAGTGACAGGGGCGGATACACTGAAGCTTTCTTT.

The chain uses TRBV7-9 and TRBJ2-7; D ambiguous. With 5 bases removed from V and 3 bases from J, the gap between germline ends came to 20 bases. Germline V lookup: CDR1 SEHNR, CDR2 FQNEAQ (reference sequence). This CDR3 contains 16 residues. The CDR3: CASSLRDGATFYEQYF. In DNA form, the CDR3 reads TGTGCCAGCAGCCTCCGAGACGGAGCGACCTTCTACGAGCAGTACTTC.

The V and J genes are TRBV6-1 and TRBJ2-3; the match to TRBD2 covers 13 bases. V lost 6 bases, J lost 4 bases, and 4 bases stayed unmatched. CDR3 length: 15 residues. Germline values: CDR1 MNHNS, CDR2 SASEGT. CDR3 in DNA: TGTGCCAGCAGCCTACTAGCGGGAGGGCCAGATACGCAGTATTTT. It is translated as CASSLLAGGPDTQYF.

The chain links TRBV27 to TRBJ2-1, with 8 bases identical to TRBD1. The CDR3 spans 14 residues. V lost 5 bases, J lost 4 bases, and 4 bases stayed unmatched. The germline V gene encodes CDR1 MNHEY and CDR2 SMNVEV (reference sequence). CDR3 in amino acids: CASSTGQVYNEQFF. CDR3 nucleotides: TGTGCCAGCAGTACGGGACAGGTATACAATGAGCAGTTCTTC.

The CDR3 region is CASSPTGVRQPQHF. DNA of the CDR3: TGTGCCAGCAGCCCGACAGGGGTGCGTCAGCCCCAGCATTTT. This rearrangement joins TRBV27 to TRBJ1-5; TRBD1 matches at 8 bases. Unmatched junction bases numbered 7, after V lost 6 bases and J lost 6 bases. The CDR3 is 14 residues long. CDR1 and CDR2 (germline): MNHEY, SMNVEV (reference sequence).

This chain uses TRBV9 with TRBJ2-1; TRBD2 might be the D (6 bases). The V gene lost 3 bases and the J gene lost 2 bases, with 12 bases spanning the gap. The germline gives CDR1 SGDLS, CDR2 YYNGEE. This CDR3 is built from 15 residues. The CDR3 loop reads CASSDSGEPYNEQFF. For the CDR3, the DNA is TGTGCCAGCAGCGATAGCGGAGAACCCTACAATGAGCAGTTCTTC.

This chain joins TRBV7-6 and TRBJ2-1, with TRBD2 matching over 7 bases. CDR3 length: 17 residues. CDR1 SGHVS and CDR2 FNYEAQ come from the germline V gene. V lost 1 base, J lost 3 bases, and 9 bases stayed unmatched. The CDR3 reads CASSLVDSGPLYNEQFF. In nucleotides, the CDR3 is TGTGCCAGCAGCTTAGTGGATAGCGGGCCACTCTACAATGAGCAGTTCTTC.

The J gene is TRBJ1-4, the V gene TRBV11-2, with a weak D call TRBD1 (5 bases). In germline, CDR1 is SGHAT, CDR2 FQNNGV. The CDR3 loop spans 11 amino acids. The V and J ends lost 5 bases and 8 bases respectively, with 6 bases between them. The CDR3 region is CASSKGEKLFF. As DNA, the CDR3 is TGTGCCAGCAGCAAGGGGGAAAAACTGTTTTTT.

The chain joins TRBV27 to TRBJ2-1; no definite D call. V was pared by 2 bases and J by 3 bases, with 20 bases between. CDR3 size: 18 residues. Germline V gene lookup returns CDR1 MNHEY and CDR2 SMNVEV (reference sequence). The CDR3 DNA sequence: TGTGCCAGCAGTTTACGGCCCCCAGCAGGACCAAGCTACAATGAGCAGTTCTTC. Amino acids: CASSLRPPAGPSYNEQFF.

This chain connects TRBV28 to TRBJ2-7, with D perhaps matching TRBD1 (6 bases). CDR1 is MDHEN, CDR2 SYDVKM, per germline. The CDR3 contains 15 residues. V was pared by 2 bases and J by 0 bases, with 11 bases between. CDR3 loop: CASSLPDSVSYEQYF. As DNA, the CDR3 is TGTGCCAGCAGTTTACCGGACAGTGTCTCCTACGAGCAGTACTTC.

The chain employs TRBV4-1 and TRBJ2-1; D is unresolved. CDR1 is MGHRA and CDR2 is YSYEKL in the germline V gene. The germline V and J ends were trimmed by 0 bases and 5 bases, with 5 bases remaining between them. The CDR3 sequence is 13 residues long. This CDR3 is CASSQDLNNEQFF. CDR3 coding DNA: TGCGCCAGCAGCCAAGACTTGAACAATGAGCAGTTCTTC.

The chain recombines TRBV2 with TRBJ2-7; TRBD1 aligns across 7 bases. After removal of 8 bases from V and 2 bases from J, the junction contained 6 bases not matched to a gene. CDR1 SNHLY and CDR2 FYNNEI come from the germline V gene. This CDR3 comprises 13 residues. For the CDR3, the DNA is TGTGCCAGCCAACCGGGACAGACCTACGAGCAGTACTTC. Its protein is CASQPGQTYEQYF.

The chain joins TRBV28 to TRBJ1-6; no clear D. The CDR3 loop spans 14 amino acids. Trimming left V 3 bases short and J 7 bases short, with 10 bases between. Germline loops: CDR1 MDHEN, CDR2 SYDVKM. CDR3 protein: CASSFREANSPLHF. As DNA, the CDR3 is TGTGCCAGCAGTTTTCGGGAGGCAAATTCACCCCTCCACTTT.

J is TRBJ2-7 and V is TRBV10-3, with 10 bases aligning to TRBD1. The CDR3 extends over 15 amino acids. The germline V gene encodes CDR1 ENHRY and CDR2 SYGVKD. Germline trimming cut 1 base from V and 2 bases from J; bases unmatched to any gene: 2. DNA of the CDR3: TGTGCCATCAGTGAGTTGACAGGGGGCGCCTACGAGCAGTACTTC. It translates to CAISELTGGAYEQYF.

The chain carries TRBV7-2 and TRBJ1-4; TRBD1 matches at 7 bases. V trimming: 6 bases; J trimming: 0 bases; junction bases outside the gene matches: 7. The CDR3 sequence is 16 residues long. In germline, CDR1 is SGHTA, CDR2 FQGNSA. In DNA, the CDR3 is TGTGCCAGCAGTGGTGGGACAGAGACAACTAATGAAAAACTGTTTTTT. This encodes CASSGGTETTNEKLFF.